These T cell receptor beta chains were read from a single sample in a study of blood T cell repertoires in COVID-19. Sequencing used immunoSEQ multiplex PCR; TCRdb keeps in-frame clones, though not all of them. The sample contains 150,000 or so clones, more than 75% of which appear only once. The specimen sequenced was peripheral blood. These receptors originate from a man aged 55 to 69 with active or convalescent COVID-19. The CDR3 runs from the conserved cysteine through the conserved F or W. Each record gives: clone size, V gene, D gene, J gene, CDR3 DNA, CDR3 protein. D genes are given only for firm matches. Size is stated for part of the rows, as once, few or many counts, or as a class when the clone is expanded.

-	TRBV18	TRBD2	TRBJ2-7	TGTGCCAGCTCACCACCGACTAGCGGGAGGTACGAGCAGTACTTC	CASSPPTSGRYEQYF
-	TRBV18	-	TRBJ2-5	TGTGCCAGCTCACAGTATGTGAGGGAGACCCAGTACTTC	CASSQYVRETQYF
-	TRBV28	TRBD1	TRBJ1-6	TGTGCCAGCAGTTTATCGGGACAGGGGGCCTCCTATAATTCACCCCTCCACTTT	CASSLSGQGASYNSPLHF
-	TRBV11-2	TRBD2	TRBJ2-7	TGTGCCAGCAGCCACCCCGGACTAGCGGGCGAGCAGTACTTC	CASSHPGLAGEQYF
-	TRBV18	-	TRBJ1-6	TGTGCCAGCTCAGACCTGGCACTATCACCCCTCCACTTT	CASSDLALSPLHF
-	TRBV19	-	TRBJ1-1	TGTGCCAGCCTCGACAGTTCGAGGAACACTGAAGCTTTCTTT	CASLDSSRNTEAFF
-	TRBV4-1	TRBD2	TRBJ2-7	TGCGCCAGCAGCCGACAACTAGCGGGAGCCTACGAGCAGTACTTC	CASSRQLAGAYEQYF
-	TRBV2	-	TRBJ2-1	TGTGCCAGCATGGACATCCCCTACAATGAGCAGTTCTTC	CASMDIPYNEQFF
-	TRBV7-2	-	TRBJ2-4	TGTGCCAGCAGCCATCTTCGAGGGACACCAAACATTCAGTACTTC	CASSHLRGTPNIQYF
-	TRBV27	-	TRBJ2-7	TGTGCCAGCAGTTTCCGGGACACCGCCTACGAGCAGTACTTC	CASSFRDTAYEQYF
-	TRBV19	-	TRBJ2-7	TGTGCCAGTAGTCCGCCGCAGGGCTACGAGCAGTACTTC	CASSPPQGYEQYF
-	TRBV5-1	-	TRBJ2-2	TGCGCCAGCAGCCAACAGGGTTCGAACACCGGGGAGCTGTTTTTT	CASSQQGSNTGELFF
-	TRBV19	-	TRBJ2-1	TGTGCCAGTAGTATAAAGGGTGGGAGGCAGTTCTTC	CASSIKGGRQFF
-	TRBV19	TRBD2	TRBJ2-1	TGTGCCAGTATTCGATCAGGGCTAGCGGGAGGTCGGGGATCCAATGAGCAGTTCTTC	CASIRSGLAGGRGSNEQFF
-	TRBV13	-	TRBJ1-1	TGTGCCAGCAGCCCTGGGGGCAGGCACACTGAAGCTTTCTTT	CASSPGGRHTEAFF
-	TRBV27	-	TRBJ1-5	TGTGCCAGCAGTTTTGGCAGGTCCCAGCCCCAGCATTTT	CASSFGRSQPQHF
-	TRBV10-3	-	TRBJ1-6	TGTGCCATCCACGCACAGGCCAATTCACCCCTCCACTTT	CAIHAQANSPLHF
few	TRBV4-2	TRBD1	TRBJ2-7	TGTGCCAGCAGCCAAGACCCCCCGGACAGGAACTACGAGCAGTACTTC	CASSQDPPDRNYEQYF
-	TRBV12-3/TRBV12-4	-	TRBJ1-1	TGTGCCAGCAGTTTAGGGTCGGGGGAAGCTTTCTTT	CASSLGSGEAFF
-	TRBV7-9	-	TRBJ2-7	TGTGCCAGCAGCTCCGGGATCTACGAGCAGTACTTC	CASSSGIYEQYF
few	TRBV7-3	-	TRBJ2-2	TGTGCCAGCAGCTTAACCCCAGATATCACCGGGGAGCTGTTTTTT	CASSLTPDITGELFF
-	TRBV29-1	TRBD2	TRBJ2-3	TGCAGCGTTGTAGCGGGAGGCGTAGATACGCAGTATTTT	CSVVAGGVDTQYF
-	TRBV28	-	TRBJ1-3	TGTGCCAGCAGTCGCCCGGGGATCTCTGGAAACACCATATATTTT	CASSRPGISGNTIYF
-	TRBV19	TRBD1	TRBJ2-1	TGTGCCAGTAGTTTTCAGGGGGCTGATGGTGAGCAGTTCTTC	CASSFQGADGEQFF
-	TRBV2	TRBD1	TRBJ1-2	TGTGCCAGCAGTTGGACAGGGTGGGGCTACACCTTC	CASSWTGWGYTF
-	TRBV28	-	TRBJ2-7	TGTGCCAGCACCCTACAGGAGCCTCGCGAGCAGTACTTC	CASTLQEPREQYF
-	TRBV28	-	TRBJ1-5	TGTGCCAGCAGTTCCCCCCCAGGGAACCGTCAGCCCCAGCATTTT	CASSSPPGNRQPQHF
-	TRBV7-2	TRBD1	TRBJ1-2	TGTGCCAGCAGCCTATGGACAGGGGGAAGTAACTATGGCTACACCTTC	CASSLWTGGSNYGYTF
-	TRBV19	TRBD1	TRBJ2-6	TGTGCCAGTAGTACCCGACAGGGAATAGTGACGTCTGGGGCCAACGTCCTGACTTTC	CASSTRQGIVTSGANVLTF
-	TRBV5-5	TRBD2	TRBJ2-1	TGTGCCAGCAGCTTGTCGGGAGGGAGCTCCTACAATGAGCAGTTCTTC	CASSLSGGSSYNEQFF
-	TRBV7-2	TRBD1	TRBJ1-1	TGTGCCAGCAGCCAGAACAGGGGGGTTGGAACTGAAGCTTTCTTT	CASSQNRGVGTEAFF
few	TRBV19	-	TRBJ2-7	TGTGCCAGTAGCCCCGGACAGTCCTACGAGCAGTACTTC	CASSPGQSYEQYF
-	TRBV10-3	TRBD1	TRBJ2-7	TGTGCCATCAGGCCGGACAGGGGCCTTAACGAGCAGTACTTC	CAIRPDRGLNEQYF
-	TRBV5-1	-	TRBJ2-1	TGCGCCAGCAGCTTGGGCGGGAACAGCAATGAGCAGTTCTTC	CASSLGGNSNEQFF
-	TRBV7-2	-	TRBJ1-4	TGTGCCAGCAGCTTAGGTGGGGGCCAGGGCGAAAAACTGTTTTTT	CASSLGGGQGEKLFF
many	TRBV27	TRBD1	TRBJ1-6	TGTGCCAGCAGTTTGAGGACAGGGGACTTAAGCTCCTATAATTCACCCCTCCACTTT	CASSLRTGDLSSYNSPLHF
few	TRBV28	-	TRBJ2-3	TGTGCCAGCAGTTCTTATCGTGTTTCTAGCACAGATACGCAGTATTTT	CASSSYRVSSTDTQYF
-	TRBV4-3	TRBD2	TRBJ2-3	TGCGCCAGCAGCCAAGCCCAGACTAGCGGGTGGGATACGCAGTATTTT	CASSQAQTSGWDTQYF
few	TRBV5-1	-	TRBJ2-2	TGCGCCAGCAGCTTGGGAGCGGAGACGAACACCGGGGAGCTGTTTTTT	CASSLGAETNTGELFF
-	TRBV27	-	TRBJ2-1	TGTGCCAGCAGTCCCCCCGCAATGCGGCCGCCCGGATACAATGAGCAGTTCTTC	CASSPPAMRPPGYNEQFF
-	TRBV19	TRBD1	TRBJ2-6	TGTGCCAGTAGTATATCAGGGGGTAGCTCTGGGGCCAACGTCCTGACTTTC	CASSISGGSSGANVLTF
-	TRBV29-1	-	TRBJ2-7	TGCAGCGTTGGGAGGGGGCAGTACGAGCAGTACTTC	CSVGRGQYEQYF
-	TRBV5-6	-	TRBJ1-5	TGTGCCAGCACCCTTTTGCGGAGCAATCAGCCCCAGCATTTT	CASTLLRSNQPQHF
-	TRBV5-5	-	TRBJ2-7	TGTGCCAGCAGCTCAGTGGGGCATTACGAGCAGTACTTC	CASSSVGHYEQYF
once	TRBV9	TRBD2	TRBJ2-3	TGTGCCAGCAGCGTAGGACCCAGCGGGAGGGGTACGCAGTATTTT	CASSVGPSGRGTQYF
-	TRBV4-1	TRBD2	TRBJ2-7	TGCGCCAGCAGGGGACTAGCGGGAAAAAGGGCCTACGAGCAGTACTTC	CASRGLAGKRAYEQYF
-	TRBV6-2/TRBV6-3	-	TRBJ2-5	TGTGCCAGCAGTTACTGGCCCTTAGAGACCCAGTACTTC	CASSYWPLETQYF
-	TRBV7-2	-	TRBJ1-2	TGTGCCAGCAGCTTAACAGGGAGGGTCGGCTACACCTTC	CASSLTGRVGYTF
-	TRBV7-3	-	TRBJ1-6	TGTGCCAGCAGCATAAACAGGGCTTGGAATTCACCCCTCCACTTT	CASSINRAWNSPLHF
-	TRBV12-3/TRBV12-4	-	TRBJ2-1	TGTGCCACCACTAGCTACAATGAGCAGTTCTTC	CATTSYNEQFF
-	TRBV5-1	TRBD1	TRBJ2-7	TGCGCCAGCAGCGGGGACAGGGGCTACGAGCAGTACTTC	CASSGDRGYEQYF
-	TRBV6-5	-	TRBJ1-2	TGTGCCAGCCTGCCTGACAGGAGCCCTATCGGCTACACCTTC	CASLPDRSPIGYTF